The T cell receptor beta chain described here comes from a study of shared clonotypes between healthy human individuals (dated by TCRdb to 2018 to 2020). Concerning the study at large: A couple of women and three men aged 18 to 49 years were included in the cohort. To increase sequencing depth and limit assay-specific biases, different laboratories used diverse techniques to prepare libraries and sequence TCR repertoires. Per donor, leukapheresis produced somewhere between about 0.8 and 9 billion PBMCs. To estimate repertoire size and how much clonotypes are shared between individuals, the study performed deep sequencing of blood TCR repertoires from a few healthy adults. What the study reported, not specific to this receptor: Based on pairwise subsampling, the degree of clonotype sharing among donors was expected to be affected by sequencing depth. Because the study included a small number of donors, the genetic and exposure-history diversity represented was limited. Only blood was sampled, and tissue TCR repertoires likely differ from those in blood.

V is clipped by 1 base and J by 2 bases, and the sequence between their germline boundaries is 6 bases long. From cysteine to phenylalanine, the CDR3 is 13 amino acids long. The entry retains the CDR3 DNA only, 39 bases that are in frame from base 1. According to the germline V gene, CDR1 reads SGHRS and CDR2 reads YFSETQ. This clone was recorded once. Its antigen has not been determined. Within one base of it there is no much larger clone, and no base qualities were kept. At the DNA level, this CDR3 is encoded by other sequences in the same sample as well. Using the deep immunoSEQ assay, multiplex PCR amplified TCR CDR3 regions from genomic DNA. Extracted genomic DNA from each cell subset was distributed evenly across all wells of several immunoSEQ 96-well plates, and each plate was treated as a replicate. For unsorted PBMC, each replicate PCR was loaded with roughly 0.3 ug genomic DNA, equivalent to about 30,000 T cell genomes. Ten immunoSEQ deep assay plates were used to sequence unsorted PBMC genomic DNA. Purified libraries were quantified with a Qubit 3.0 fluorometer, sized on a Bioanalyzer 2100, and re-quantified with the KAPA Library Quantification kit. Every immunoSEQ 96-well plate was sequenced on a separate single-read 150-cycle Illumina NextSeq 550 flow cell. The published analysis was carried out like this. Because only junctional sequences without quality scores were contained in the immunoSEQ output, filtering matching that applied to full-length reads could not be performed. To assign V/J genes and CDR3, sequences were annotated using PyIR, a Python wrapper for IgBLAST v1.9, with IMGT germline references. Reads were filtered out if the reads had weak V/J assignments (E-value above 1e-6), no CDR3, stop codons, out-of-frame junctions, or ambiguous translated residues. V3J clonotypes were defined as sequences sharing an identical inferred V gene, J gene, and CDR3 amino acid sequence. The percentage overlap between two repertoires was calculated by dividing the number of shared unique clonotypes by the size of the smaller repertoire. Three approaches were used to assess repertoire richness: RTK rarefaction, the Chao1 estimator, and Recon v2.1 estimates of unobserved clonotypes. TCRdb carries this immuneACCESS record with in-frame sequences only. Its versions omit some clonotypes, under half of them owing to an unresolved V gene in the studies checked, with the rest unexplained. V, J and clone size are taken as reported in that table, and D and trimming were inferred from the DNA itself. This sample gives about 460,000 clones in total; 70% to 80% of them show up just once. The ten largest make up around 12% of the sample.

Donors were healthy HIV-negative adults with no recently reported acute infections or vaccinations. Only Caucasian adults living in Nashville, Tennessee, USA were represented among the donors. In the unsorted samples, approximately 82 million PBMCs were counted, and genomic DNA was extracted using the QIAamp DNA Blood Mini kit. Blood was collected by leukapheresis, and PBMCs were isolated by Ficoll-Histopaque density gradient centrifugation and then cryopreserved in liquid nitrogen vapor phase. The sequence links TRBV5-1 to TRBJ2-5, with no confidently assigned D gene. The origin of this receptor is a woman in her thirties or forties in good health. Some clones in this sample may be carry-over from other donors' samples. The sequenced sample was PBMCs. The nucleotide sequence is TGCGCCAGCAGCTTGTCTCCACAAGAGACCCAGTACTTC. It encodes CASSLSPQETQYF.